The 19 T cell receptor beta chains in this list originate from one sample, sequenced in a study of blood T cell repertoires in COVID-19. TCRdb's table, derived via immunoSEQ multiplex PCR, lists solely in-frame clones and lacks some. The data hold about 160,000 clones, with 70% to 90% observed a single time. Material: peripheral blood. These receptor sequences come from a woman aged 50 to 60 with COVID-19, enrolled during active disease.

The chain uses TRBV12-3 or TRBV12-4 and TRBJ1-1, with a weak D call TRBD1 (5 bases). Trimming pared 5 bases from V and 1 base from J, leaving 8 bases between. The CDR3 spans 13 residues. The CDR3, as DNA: TGTGCCAGCAGTGGAGACAGGAACACTGAAGCTTTCTTT. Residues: CASSGDRNTEAFF.

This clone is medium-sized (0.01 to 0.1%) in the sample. Here the CDR3 reads CASSYLAGGLGDTQYF. Written as DNA, the CDR3 is TGTGCCAGCAGCTACTTAGCGGGGGGGCTGGGAGATACGCAGTATTTT. The rearrangement uses TRBV7-3 and TRBJ2-3, with 11 bases that match TRBD2. The CDR3 has 16 residues. Germline lookup yields CDR1 SGHTA and CDR2 FQGTGA. V was pared by 4 bases and J by 5 bases, with 8 bases of the junction left unmatched.

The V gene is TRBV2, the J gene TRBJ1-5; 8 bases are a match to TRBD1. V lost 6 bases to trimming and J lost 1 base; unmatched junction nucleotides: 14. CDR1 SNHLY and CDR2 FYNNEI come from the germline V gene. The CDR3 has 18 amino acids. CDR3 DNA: TGTGCCAGCAGCGAATACGGACAGGGATCAACAAGCAATCAGCCCCAGCATTTT. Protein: CASSEYGQGSTSNQPQHF. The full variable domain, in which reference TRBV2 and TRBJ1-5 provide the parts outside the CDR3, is EPEVTQTPSHQVTQMGQEVILRCVPISNHLYFYWYRQILGQKVEFLVSFYNNEISEKSEIFDDQFSVERPDGSNFTLKIRSTKLEDSAMYFCASSEYGQGSTSNQPQHFGDGTRLSIL.

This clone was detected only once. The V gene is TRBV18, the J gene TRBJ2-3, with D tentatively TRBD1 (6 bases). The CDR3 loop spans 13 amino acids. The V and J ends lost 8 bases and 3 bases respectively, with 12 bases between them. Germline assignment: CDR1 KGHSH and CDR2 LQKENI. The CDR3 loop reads CASGRGRTDTQYF. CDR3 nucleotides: TGTGCCAGCGGAAGGGGGAGAACAGATACGCAGTATTTT. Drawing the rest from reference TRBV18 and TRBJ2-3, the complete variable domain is NAGVMQNPRHLVRRRGQEARLRCSPMKGHSHVYWYRQLPEEGLKFMVYLQKENIIDESGMPKERFSAEFPKEGPSILRIQQVVRGDSAAYFCASGRGRTDTQYFGPGTRLTVL.

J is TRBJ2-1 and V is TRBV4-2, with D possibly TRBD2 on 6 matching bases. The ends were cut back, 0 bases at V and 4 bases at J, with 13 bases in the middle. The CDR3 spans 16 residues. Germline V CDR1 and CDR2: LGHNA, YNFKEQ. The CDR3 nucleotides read TGTGCCAGCAGCCAAGATCGGGGCGGGACTTACAATGAGCAGTTCTTC. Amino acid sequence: CASSQDRGGTYNEQFF.

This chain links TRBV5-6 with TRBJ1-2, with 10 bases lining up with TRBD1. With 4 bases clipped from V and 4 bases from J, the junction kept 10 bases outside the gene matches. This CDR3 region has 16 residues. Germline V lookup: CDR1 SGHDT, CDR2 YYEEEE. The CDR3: CASSPPTGGGVYGYTF. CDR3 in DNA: TGTGCCAGCAGCCCCCCGACAGGGGGCGGCGTCTATGGCTACACCTTC. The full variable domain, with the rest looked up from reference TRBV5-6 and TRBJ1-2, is DAGVTQSPTHLIKTRGQQVTLRCSPKSGHDTVSWYQQALGQGPQFIFQYYEEEERQRGNFPDRFSGHQFPNYSSELNVNALLLGDSALYLCASSPPTGGGVYGYTFGSGTRLTVV.

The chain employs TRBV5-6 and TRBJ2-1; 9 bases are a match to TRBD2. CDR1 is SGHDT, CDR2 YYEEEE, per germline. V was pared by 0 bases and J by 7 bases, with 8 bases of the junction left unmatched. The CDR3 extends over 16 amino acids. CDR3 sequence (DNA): TGTGCCAGCAGCTTGGTATTTAGCGGGGGACGTAATGAGCAGTTCTTC. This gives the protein CASSLVFSGGRNEQFF. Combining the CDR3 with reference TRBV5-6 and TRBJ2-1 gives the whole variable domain DAGVTQSPTHLIKTRGQQVTLRCSPKSGHDTVSWYQQALGQGPQFIFQYYEEEERQRGNFPDRFSGHQFPNYSSELNVNALLLGDSALYLCASSLVFSGGRNEQFFGPGTRLTVL.

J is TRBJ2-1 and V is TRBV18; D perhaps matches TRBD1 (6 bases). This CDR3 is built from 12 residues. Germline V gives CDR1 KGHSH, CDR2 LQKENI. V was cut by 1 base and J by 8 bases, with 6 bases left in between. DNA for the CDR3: TGTGCCAGCTCACCACAGGGGGATGAGCAGTTCTTC. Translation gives CASSPQGDEQFF.

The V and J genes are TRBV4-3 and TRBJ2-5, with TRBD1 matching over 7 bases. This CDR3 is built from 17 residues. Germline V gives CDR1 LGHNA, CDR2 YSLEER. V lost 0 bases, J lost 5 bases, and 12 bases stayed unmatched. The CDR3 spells CASSQDLGTGVEETQYF. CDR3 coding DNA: TGCGCCAGCAGCCAAGATCTTGGTACAGGGGTCGAGGAGACCCAGTACTTC.

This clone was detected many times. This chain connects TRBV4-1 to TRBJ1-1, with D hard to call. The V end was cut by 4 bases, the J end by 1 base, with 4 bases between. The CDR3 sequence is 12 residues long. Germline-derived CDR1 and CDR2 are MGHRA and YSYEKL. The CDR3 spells CASSLGNTEAFF. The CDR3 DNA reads TGCGCCAGCAGCCTCGGGAACACTGAAGCTTTCTTT.

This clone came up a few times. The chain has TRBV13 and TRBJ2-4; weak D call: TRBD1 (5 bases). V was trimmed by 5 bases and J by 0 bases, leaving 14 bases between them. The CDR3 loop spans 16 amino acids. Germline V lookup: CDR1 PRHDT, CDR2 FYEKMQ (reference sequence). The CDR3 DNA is TGTGCCAGCAGCCAAGGCAGGGCGATAGCCAAAAACATTCAGTACTTC. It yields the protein CASSQGRAIAKNIQYF. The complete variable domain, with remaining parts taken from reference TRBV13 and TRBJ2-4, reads AAGVIQSPRHLIKEKRETATLKCYPIPRHDTVYWYQQGPGQDPQFLISFYEKMQSDKGSIPDRFSAQQFSDYHSELNMSSLELGDSALYFCASSQGRAIAKNIQYFGAGTRLSVL.

CDR3 DNA sequence: TGTGCCAGCAGCTCATATCCCGACTATTTGGCCTACAATGAGCAGTTCTTC. This translates into CASSSYPDYLAYNEQFF. The gene calls are TRBV7-9 and TRBJ2-1; perhaps TRBD2 as D (5 bases). Per germline, CDR1 SEHNR and CDR2 FQNEAQ (reference sequence). CDR3 length equals 17 residues. With 4 bases removed from V and 2 bases from J, the gap between germline ends came to 18 bases.

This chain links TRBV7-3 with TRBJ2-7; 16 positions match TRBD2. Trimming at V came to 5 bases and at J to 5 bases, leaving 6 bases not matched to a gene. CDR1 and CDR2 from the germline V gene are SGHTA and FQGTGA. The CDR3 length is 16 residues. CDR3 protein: CASSPGLAGGLDEQYF. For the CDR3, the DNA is TGTGCCAGCAGCCCGGGACTAGCGGGGGGGCTCGACGAGCAGTACTTC.

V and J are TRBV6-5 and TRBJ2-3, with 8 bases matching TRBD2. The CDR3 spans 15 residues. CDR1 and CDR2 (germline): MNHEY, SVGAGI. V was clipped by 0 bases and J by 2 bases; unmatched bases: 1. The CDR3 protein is CASSYSSGDTDTQYF. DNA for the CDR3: TGTGCCAGCAGTTACTCTAGCGGGGACACAGATACGCAGTATTTT.

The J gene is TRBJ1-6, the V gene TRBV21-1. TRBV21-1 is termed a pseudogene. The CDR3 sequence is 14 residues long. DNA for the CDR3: TGTGCCAGCAGCAAAGAGGGGGGGAATTCACCCCTCCACTTT. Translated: CASSKEGGNSPLHF.

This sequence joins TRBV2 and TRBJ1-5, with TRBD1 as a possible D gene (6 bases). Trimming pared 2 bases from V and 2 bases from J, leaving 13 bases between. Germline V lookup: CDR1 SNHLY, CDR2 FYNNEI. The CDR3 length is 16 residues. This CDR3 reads CASSEFRGAGNQPQHF. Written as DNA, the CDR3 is TGTGCCAGCAGTGAATTTCGGGGGGCCGGCAATCAGCCCCAGCATTTT. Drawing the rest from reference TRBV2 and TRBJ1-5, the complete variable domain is EPEVTQTPSHQVTQMGQEVILRCVPISNHLYFYWYRQILGQKVEFLVSFYNNEISEKSEIFDDQFSVERPDGSNFTLKIRSTKLEDSAMYFCASSEFRGAGNQPQHFGDGTRLSIL.

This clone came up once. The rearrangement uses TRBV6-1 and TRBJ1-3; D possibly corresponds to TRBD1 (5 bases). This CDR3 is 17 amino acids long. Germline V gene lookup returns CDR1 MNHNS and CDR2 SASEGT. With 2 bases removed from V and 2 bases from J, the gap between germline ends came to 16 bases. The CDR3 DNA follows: TGTGCCAGCAGTGAATTGTCGGGGGGAGGAACTGGAAACACCATATATTTT. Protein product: CASSELSGGGTGNTIYF.

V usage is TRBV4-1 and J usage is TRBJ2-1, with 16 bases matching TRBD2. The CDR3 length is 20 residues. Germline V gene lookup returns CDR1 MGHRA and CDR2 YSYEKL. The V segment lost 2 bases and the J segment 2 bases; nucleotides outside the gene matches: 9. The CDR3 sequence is CASSQTGLAGGARTYNEQFF. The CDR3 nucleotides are TGCGCCAGCAGCCAAACGGGACTAGCGGGGGGGGCCCGTACCTACAATGAGCAGTTCTTC.

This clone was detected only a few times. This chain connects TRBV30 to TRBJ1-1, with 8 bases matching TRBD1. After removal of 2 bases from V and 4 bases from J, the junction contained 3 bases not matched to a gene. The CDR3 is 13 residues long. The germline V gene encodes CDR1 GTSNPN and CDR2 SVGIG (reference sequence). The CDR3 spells CAWSFTGGTEAFF. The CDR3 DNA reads TGTGCCTGGAGTTTCACAGGGGGCACTGAAGCTTTCTTT.